The 24 T cell receptor beta chains given below trace back to one sample, sequenced in a study of blood T cell repertoires in COVID-19. TCRdb's table, derived via immunoSEQ multiplex PCR, lists solely in-frame clones and lacks some. The table lists around 200,000 clones, about nine tenths of them singletons. The sequencing input was peripheral blood. All receptors come from a young man with active or convalescent COVID-19.

The chain has TRBV13 and TRBJ1-2; TRBD1 agrees at 7 bases. Unmatched junction bases numbered 6, after V lost 5 bases and J lost 0 bases. CDR3 length equals 15 residues. From germline, CDR1 is PRHDT and CDR2 FYEKMQ (reference sequence). The DNA of the CDR3 is TGTGCCAGCAGCCGACGGGACAGATCTAACTATGGCTACACCTTC. Translated: CASSRRDRSNYGYTF. Full variable domain (missing parts from reference TRBV13 and TRBJ1-2): AAGVIQSPRHLIKEKRETATLKCYPIPRHDTVYWYQQGPGQDPQFLISFYEKMQSDKGSIPDRFSAQQFSDYHSELNMSSLELGDSALYFCASSRRDRSNYGYTFGSGTRLTVV.

V usage is TRBV12-3 or TRBV12-4 and J usage is TRBJ1-1, with 8 bases aligning to TRBD1. The CDR3 has 12 amino acids. With V trimmed by 5 bases and J by 10 bases, 6 bases remained unmatched. The CDR3 here is CASSPVQGGAFF. The CDR3 nucleotides read TGTGCCAGCAGTCCCGTACAGGGGGGAGCTTTCTTT.

This chain uses TRBV27 with TRBJ2-3; 7 positions agree with TRBD1. This CDR3 region has 15 residues. V dropped 2 bases and J dropped 8; count of bases not matched to a gene: 10. Germline assignment: CDR1 MNHEY and CDR2 SMNVEV (reference sequence). In nucleotides, the CDR3 is TGTGCCAGCAGTTTAACCTTACAGGGGAGTGGTACGCAGTATTTT. Its translation is CASSLTLQGSGTQYF.

This chain uses TRBV6-2 or TRBV6-3 with TRBJ2-2; weak D call: TRBD1 (6 bases). Germline V gene data show CDR1 as MNHEY and CDR2 as SVGEGT. The ends were cut back, 0 bases at V and 7 bases at J, with 15 bases in the middle. This CDR3 comprises 16 residues. The CDR3 bases are TGTGCCAGCAGTTACTCGCGCAGGGGTGGCGGCGGGGAGCTGTTTTTT. Translation: CASSYSRRGGGGELFF.

The chain uses TRBV14 and TRBJ2-7, with D perhaps matching TRBD1 (6 bases). The CDR3 is 13 amino acids. Germline V gives CDR1 SGHDN, CDR2 FVKESK. V was shortened by 4 bases and J by 6 bases, with 13 bases between the two germline ends. CDR3 coding DNA: TGTGCCAGCAGCCGAGAACAGGGTACCGAGCAGTACTTC. Its protein product is CASSREQGTEQYF. Full variable domain (remainder filled in from reference TRBV14 and TRBJ2-7): EAGVTQFPSHSVIEKGQTVTLRCDPISGHDNLYWYRRVMGKEIKFLLHFVKESKQDESGMPNNRFLAERTGGTYSTLKVQPAELEDSGVYFCASSREQGTEQYFGPGTRLTVT.

The V gene is TRBV6-1, the J gene TRBJ2-2, with 7 bases that match TRBD2. The ends lost 3 bases at V and 5 bases at J; junction bases unmatched: 9. The germline gives CDR1 MNHNS, CDR2 SASEGT. This CDR3 spans 16 amino acids. The DNA of the CDR3 is TGTGCCAGCAGTGATTGGGGGGGGAGAAAAACCGGGGAGCTGTTTTTT. It translates to CASSDWGGRKTGELFF.

The rearrangement joins TRBV5-1 to TRBJ1-3; TRBD1 agrees at 10 bases. This CDR3 has 17 residues. Germline CDR1 is SGHRS and CDR2 is YFSETQ. V lost 1 base and J lost 0; bases outside the gene matches: 4. Here the CDR3 reads CASSLSGTGASGNTIYF. DNA of the CDR3: TGCGCCAGCAGCTTGAGCGGGACAGGGGCCTCTGGAAACACCATATATTTT.

This clone was detected ten times or more. The rearrangement links TRBV9 to TRBJ2-5; 8 nucleotides agree with TRBD2. V was pared by 4 bases and J by 2 bases, with 4 bases of the junction left unmatched. The germline V gene encodes CDR1 SGDLS and CDR2 YYNGEE. CDR3 length: 14 amino acids. The CDR3 nucleotides are TGTGCCAGCAGCCCGGGGGGGATGCAAGAGACCCAGTACTTC. Its protein product is CASSPGGMQETQYF.

This clone was detected once. The chain uses TRBV3-1 (or the pseudogene TRBV3-2) and TRBJ1-1; the D gene is possibly TRBD1 (6 bases). CDR3 length: 14 amino acids. V lost 4 bases and J lost 5, with 14 bases in between. The germline V gene has CDR1 LGHDT and CDR2 YNNKEL (reference sequence). The CDR3 region has the DNA TGTGCCAGCAGCCCCACGGACAGAACGACTGAAGCTTTCTTT. Protein product: CASSPTDRTTEAFF.

The rearrangement joins TRBV4-1 to TRBJ2-5; 11 nucleotides match TRBD1. With 6 bases clipped from V and 4 bases from J, the junction kept 7 bases outside the gene matches. Germline V gives CDR1 MGHRA, CDR2 YSYEKL. The CDR3 length is 15 residues. The chain's CDR3 is CASSWGTGGSETQYF. The CDR3 DNA sequence: TGCGCCAGCAGTTGGGGGACAGGGGGATCAGAGACCCAGTACTTC.

This clone showed up just once. The V and J genes are TRBV7-8 and TRBJ1-1; 12 bases agree with TRBD1. CDR1 and CDR2 from the germline V gene are SGHVS and FQNEAQ. V was clipped by 3 bases and J by 1 base; unmatched bases: 3. CDR3 length: 16 residues. The CDR3 nucleotides are TGTGCCAGCAGCTTCGGGACAGGGGGCACGAACACTGAAGCTTTCTTT. Translated, it gives CASSFGTGGTNTEAFF.

The chain couples TRBV30 to TRBJ2-1, with 7 bases that match TRBD1. Germline V gene sequence: CDR1 GTSNPN, CDR2 SVGIG (reference sequence). V lost 8 bases and J lost 0; bases outside the gene matches: 7. There are 14 residues in the CDR3. This chain's CDR3 is CAGQAGNSYNEQFF. CDR3 coding DNA: TGTGCCGGACAGGCAGGGAACTCCTACAATGAGCAGTTCTTC. Drawing the rest from reference TRBV30 and TRBJ2-1, the complete variable domain is SQTIHQWPATLVQPVGSPLSLECTVEGTSNPNLYWYRQAAGRGLQLLFYSVGIGQISSEVPQNLSASRPQDRQFILSSKKLLLSDSGFYLCAGQAGNSYNEQFFGPGTRLTVL.

The chain links TRBV5-1 to TRBJ2-5, with 9 bases matching TRBD2. This CDR3 has 15 amino acids. V shed 4 bases and J 5 bases; nucleotides not matched to a gene: 9. Per germline, CDR1 SGHRS and CDR2 YFSETQ. CDR3 DNA sequence: TGCGCCAGCAGCGGGGGCGGGACTAGCCTTGAGACCCAGTACTTC. Amino acid sequence: CASSGGGTSLETQYF.

The gene calls are TRBV5-1 and TRBJ2-5, with 9 bases matching TRBD1. V gave up 7 bases and J gave up 5 bases; unmatched junction bases: 9. The CDR3 runs to 14 residues. CDR1 SGHRS and CDR2 YFSETQ come from the germline V gene. Here the CDR3 reads CASEGTGGIETQYF. CDR3 bases: TGCGCCAGCGAAGGAACAGGGGGCATTGAGACCCAGTACTTC.

V and J are TRBV21-1 and TRBJ1-2; the table's D call, TRBD1, has no DNA check behind it. TRBV21-1 is assigned pseudogene status. CDR3 length equals 15 residues. The CDR3 coding sequence is TGTGCCAGCAGCAAAGCCAGGGGGCCCGCTATTAACTACACCTTC. It yields the protein CASSKARGPAINYTF.

V usage is TRBV10-2 and J usage is TRBJ2-2; TRBD2 aligns across 10 bases. V lost 2 bases and J lost 1; bases outside the gene matches: 13. CDR1 and CDR2 (germline): WSHSY, SAAADI. The CDR3 runs 20 residues. The CDR3, as DNA: TGCGCCAGCAGTGAGGTAGCGGGGGGCCCCCGACTACTGAACACCGGGGAGCTGTTTTTT. Residues: CASSEVAGGPRLLNTGELFF.

The V gene is TRBV19, the J gene TRBJ1-5, with D maybe TRBD1 (5 bases). Trimming cost V 4 bases and J 4 bases, with 8 bases left between them. CDR1 LNHDA and CDR2 SQIVND come from the germline V gene (reference sequence). CDR3 length: 13 amino acids. The CDR3 nucleotides read TGTGCCAGTAGTACCACAGGAAATCAGCCCCAGCATTTT. Protein product: CASSTTGNQPQHF.

V gene TRBV5-5 combines with J gene TRBJ1-2; TRBD1 aligns across 7 bases. The CDR3 consists of 13 residues. With V trimmed by 3 bases and J by 8 bases, 7 bases remained unmatched. In germline, CDR1 is SGHKS, CDR2 YYEKEE (reference sequence). Written as DNA, the CDR3 is TGTGCCAGCAGCTACTGGGACAGTCCAGGCTACACCTTC. Protein: CASSYWDSPGYTF. Complete variable domain (other parts from reference TRBV5-5 and TRBJ1-2): DAGVTQSPTHLIKTRGQQVTLRCSPISGHKSVSWYQQVLGQGPQFIFQYYEKEERGRGNFPDRFSARQFPNYSSELNVNALLLGDSALYLCASSYWDSPGYTFGSGTRLTVV.

The chain is built from TRBV3-1 (or the pseudogene TRBV3-2) and TRBJ2-3, with a possible D match to TRBD2 (6 bases). The CDR3 has 16 residues. Germline CDR1 is LGHDT and CDR2 is YNNKEL (reference sequence). The V end lost 7 bases, the J end lost 2 bases, and 19 bases lay between the germline ends. The CDR3 loop is CASNFRPGEVTDTQYF. The CDR3 DNA reads TGTGCCAGCAATTTCCGTCCCGGGGAGGTCACAGATACGCAGTATTTT.

The chain combines TRBV5-5 with TRBJ2-7, with D perhaps TRBD1 (6 bases). The germline V gene has CDR1 SGHKS and CDR2 YYEKEE (reference sequence). The CDR3 extends over 17 amino acids. V gave up 5 bases and J gave up 2 bases, with 23 bases separating them. DNA of the CDR3: TGTGCCAGCAGATATACCCTCACAGGGATTCCGGCCTACGAGCAGTACTTC. Its protein is CASRYTLTGIPAYEQYF.

The CDR3 region is CASSPGGDEYQETQYF. The CDR3 bases are TGTGCCAGCAGCCCCGGAGGGGATGAGTACCAAGAGACCCAGTACTTC. The chain carries TRBV11-3 and TRBJ2-5, with D perhaps matching TRBD2 (6 bases). V was cut by 5 bases and J by 0 bases, with 16 bases left in between. The CDR3 covers 16 residues. Germline CDR1 is SGHNT and CDR2 is YENEEA.

The count of this clone is one. The chain combines TRBV19 with TRBJ1-6; D is undetermined. The V end was cut by 6 bases, the J end by 11 bases, with 20 bases between. Looked up from germline, CDR1 is LNHDA and CDR2 is SQIVND (reference sequence). The CDR3 is 15 residues long. CDR3: CASSDGRPYETPLHF. CDR3 DNA sequence: TGTGCCAGTAGCGATGGCAGGCCGTACGAGACACCCCTCCACTTT. Complete variable domain (other parts from reference TRBV19 and TRBJ1-6): DGGITQSPKYLFRKEGQNVTLSCEQNLNHDAMYWYRQDPGQGLRLIYYSQIVNDFQKGDIAEGYSVSREKKESFPLTVTSAQKNPTAFYLCASSDGRPYETPLHFGNGTRLTVT.

This chain connects TRBV9 to TRBJ2-5; TRBD2 is a possible D gene (5 bases). The CDR3 consists of 13 residues. V lost 1 base and J lost 5, with 9 bases in between. The germline V gene encodes CDR1 SGDLS and CDR2 YYNGEE. CDR3 bases: TGTGCCAGCAGCGTAAGCCCGGGGGAGACCCAGTACTTC. It encodes CASSVSPGETQYF.

This chain links TRBV27 with TRBJ2-3; TRBD1 matches at 7 bases. CDR1 is MNHEY and CDR2 is SMNVEV in the germline V gene (reference sequence). The CDR3 extends over 15 amino acids. The V segment lost 0 bases and the J segment 4 bases; nucleotides outside the gene matches: 4. As DNA, the CDR3 is TGTGCCAGCAGTTTATCAGGGGGCTATTCAGATACGCAGTATTTT. Encoded protein: CASSLSGGYSDTQYF.